This entry lists 21 T cell receptor beta chains sequenced from one sample in a study of shared clonotypes between healthy human individuals. Naive CD8 populations comprised CD45RO-negative cells positively selected for CCR7, excluding terminally differentiated effector memory CD45RA+ cells. TCRdb's table, derived via immunoSEQ multiplex PCR, lists solely in-frame clones and lacks some. The sample lists more than 600,000 clones, under 95% occurring once. Sequencing used naive CD8+ T cells sorted from blood. Receptor source: a young man in good health.

CDR3 coding DNA: TGCAGCGTTCTGGACATCGGGGATGAGCAGTTCTTC. It is translated as CSVLDIGDEQFF. V is TRBV29-1 and J is TRBJ2-1, with D perhaps matching TRBD1 or TRBD2 (5 bases each). V shed 5 bases and J shed 8 bases, with 13 bases lying between them. The CDR3 has 12 residues. From germline, CDR1 is SQVTM and CDR2 ANQGSEA.

This clone was found once. The rearrangement uses TRBV4-1 and TRBJ2-1; D perhaps matches TRBD1 (6 bases). The germline gives CDR1 MGHRA, CDR2 YSYEKL. V was cut by 7 bases and J by 2 bases, with 21 bases left in between. This CDR3 is built from 17 residues. The CDR3 here is CASIKNYPRDTYNEQFF. The CDR3 nucleotides are TGCGCCAGCATCAAAAATTATCCCCGGGACACCTACAATGAGCAGTTCTTC.

This sequence joins TRBV9 and TRBJ2-3; D is possibly TRBD1 (5 bases). V was pared by 1 base and J by 2 bases, with 17 bases between. Germline-derived CDR1 and CDR2 are SGDLS and YYNGEE. CDR3 length equals 17 residues. CDR3 coding DNA: TGTGCCAGCAGCGTATCGGCCCTCCCAGGGTACACAGATACGCAGTATTTT. Translated: CASSVSALPGYTDTQYF.

The chain combines TRBV27 with TRBJ2-2, with D perhaps TRBD2 (5 bases). The V end was cut by 2 bases, the J end by 5 bases, with 15 bases between. Germline V lookup: CDR1 MNHEY, CDR2 SMNVEV (reference sequence). CDR3 size: 16 residues. In DNA form, the CDR3 reads TGTGCCAGCAGTTTAAGCAGGTTCAGAGGGACCGGGGAGCTGTTTTTT. It encodes CASSLSRFRGTGELFF.

V is TRBV2 and J is TRBJ2-7; possibly TRBD1 for D (6 bases). The ends were cut back, 4 bases at V and 1 base at J, with 8 bases in the middle. CDR3 length equals 13 residues. Germline V gene data show CDR1 as SNHLY and CDR2 as FYNNEI. As DNA, the CDR3 is TGTGCCAGCAGTGTGGACAGTTCCTACGAGCAGTACTTC. Its translation: CASSVDSSYEQYF.

This clone has more than one count but fewer than ten. One junction end disagrees with the germline gene, perhaps due to a read error. The chain couples TRBV7-9 to TRBJ1-2; 7 bases agree with TRBD1. The CDR3 has 11 residues. Germline CDR1 reads SEHNR; CDR2 reads FQNEAQ (reference sequence). As DNA, the CDR3 is TGTGCCAGCAGCCTAAACCGGGACAGCCTCTTC. This codes for CASSLNRDSLF.

The V call is TRBV4-1, the J call TRBJ2-7, with 9 bases that match TRBD2. The CDR3 consists of 15 residues. After removal of 0 bases from V and 0 bases from J, the junction contained 0 bases not matched to a gene. Per germline, CDR1 MGHRA and CDR2 YSYEKL. CDR3 nucleotides: TGCGCCAGCAGCCAAGAAGCGGGAGGCTCCTACGAGCAGTACTTC. It translates to CASSQEAGGSYEQYF.

The chain is built from TRBV4-3 and TRBJ1-2, with D uncertain. In germline, CDR1 is LGHNA, CDR2 YSLEER. The CDR3 is made up of 16 amino acids. Trimming shortened V by 1 base and J by 7 bases, and 19 bases separated the two germline ends. CDR3 loop: CASSQGGPLSNRGYTF. The CDR3 DNA reads TGCGCCAGCAGCCAAGGTGGACCGCTATCGAATCGTGGCTACACCTTC.

The chain links TRBV10-2 to TRBJ2-5; 9 nucleotides align to TRBD2. Germline V CDR1 and CDR2: WSHSY, SAAADI. This CDR3 has 15 residues. J lost 1 base, V lost 3 bases, and 3 bases had no gene match. CDR3 in DNA: TGCGCCAGCAGTGAATGGGGACTAGCCCAAGAGACCCAGTACTTC. Its protein product is CASSEWGLAQETQYF.

CDR3 region: CASSPEFSETQYF. The CDR3 bases are TGTGCCAGCTCACCAGAGTTTTCTGAGACCCAGTACTTC. The V and J genes are TRBV18 and TRBJ2-5; no reliable D call. Germline V gene sequence: CDR1 KGHSH, CDR2 LQKENI. The CDR3 extends over 13 amino acids. V gave up 2 bases and J gave up 5 bases, with 9 bases separating them.

This chain links TRBV9 with TRBJ2-7; 7 bases fit TRBD2. The CDR3 sequence is 17 residues long. CDR1 is SGDLS and CDR2 is YYNGEE in the germline V gene. V shed 0 bases, J shed 2 bases, and the junction held 11 bases outside the gene matches. CDR3 sequence reads: CASSVEGTRDYPYEQYF. The CDR3 region has the DNA TGTGCCAGCAGCGTAGAAGGCACCCGGGACTATCCCTACGAGCAGTACTTC.

The chain employs TRBV6-6 and TRBJ2-1, with a possible D match to TRBD1 (6 bases). This CDR3 is built from 15 residues. The V and J ends lost 6 bases and 4 bases respectively, with 16 bases between them. Germline CDR1 MNHNY, CDR2 SVGAGI (reference sequence). CDR3 amino acids: CASSRSTGTYNEQFF. The CDR3 DNA follows: TGTGCCAGCAGCCGATCGACGGGGACATACAATGAGCAGTTCTTC.

This chain uses TRBV19 with TRBJ1-1, with D possibly being TRBD1 (5 bases). The germline V gene encodes CDR1 LNHDA and CDR2 SQIVND (reference sequence). Deletions cut 4 bases from V and 2 bases from J, with 11 bases between. The CDR3 loop spans 14 amino acids. The DNA for the CDR3 is TGTGCCAGTAGTACTTGGGGCGGTAACACTGAAGCTTTCTTT. This codes for CASSTWGGNTEAFF. Combining the CDR3 with reference TRBV19 and TRBJ1-1 gives the whole variable domain DGGITQSPKYLFRKEGQNVTLSCEQNLNHDAMYWYRQDPGQGLRLIYYSQIVNDFQKGDIAEGYSVSREKKESFPLTVTSAQKNPTAFYLCASSTWGGNTEAFFGQGTRLTVV.

This clone has a handful of counts. The J gene is TRBJ1-5, the V gene TRBV19; a weak D match, TRBD1 (5 bases). V lost 10 bases to trimming and J lost 7 bases, with 11 bases between them. Per germline, CDR1 LNHDA and CDR2 SQIVND (reference sequence). This CDR3 has 11 amino acids. This chain's CDR3 is CATGTGQPQHF. DNA of the CDR3: TGTGCCACAGGGACGGGGCAGCCCCAGCATTTT.

The V call is TRBV28, the J call TRBJ2-5, with D possibly being TRBD1 (7 bases). This CDR3 contains 12 residues. Trimming removed 5 bases from V and 7 bases from J, with 11 bases in between. Germline CDR1 and CDR2: MDHEN and SYDVKM. In DNA, the CDR3 is TGTGCCAGCAGTGGAGGGGGCGGGACCCAGTACTTC. Residues: CASSGGGGTQYF.

This chain connects TRBV6-1 to TRBJ2-7, with D unclear. Germline values: CDR1 MNHNS, CDR2 SASEGT. The CDR3 totals 14 residues. V dropped 4 bases and J dropped 4 bases, with 14 bases sitting between them. Here the CDR3 DNA reads TGTGCCAGCAGTGCCTCGTGGGGTAGGTACGAGCAGTACTTC. Protein product: CASSASWGRYEQYF.

The rearrangement joins TRBV27 to TRBJ1-1, with D possibly TRBD1 on 5 matching bases. The CDR3 totals 13 residues. Trimming cost V 0 bases and J 10 bases, with 12 bases left between them. Germline values: CDR1 MNHEY, CDR2 SMNVEV (reference sequence). CDR3 sequence (DNA): TGTGCCAGCAGTTTATCCAGGGAAGGAGTAGCTTTCTTT. Translated, it gives CASSLSREGVAFF.

The gene calls are TRBV2 and TRBJ2-7; D is perhaps TRBD1 (7 bases). The V gene lost 5 bases and the J gene lost 5 bases, with 19 bases spanning the gap. CDR1 and CDR2 from the germline V gene are SNHLY and FYNNEI. This CDR3 contains 15 residues. This CDR3 is CASSFGEEGADEQYF. CDR3 bases: TGTGCCAGCAGTTTTGGGGAGGAGGGGGCAGACGAGCAGTACTTC. Looking up the rest from reference TRBV2 and TRBJ2-7 gives the full variable domain: EPEVTQTPSHQVTQMGQEVILRCVPISNHLYFYWYRQILGQKVEFLVSFYNNEISEKSEIFDDQFSVERPDGSNFTLKIRSTKLEDSAMYFCASSFGEEGADEQYFGPGTRLTVT.

The chain carries TRBV27 and TRBJ1-4; 7 bases are a match to TRBD1. V was pared by 5 bases and J by 5 bases, with 8 bases of the junction left unmatched. This CDR3 has 15 amino acids. Germline V gene sequence: CDR1 MNHEY, CDR2 SMNVEV (reference sequence). The CDR3 loop is CASSVQGGRNEKLFF. The DNA for the CDR3 is TGTGCCAGCAGTGTCCAGGGGGGGAGGAATGAAAAACTGTTTTTT. The full variable domain, with the rest looked up from reference TRBV27 and TRBJ1-4, is EAQVTQNPRYLITVTGKKLTVTCSQNMNHEYMSWYRQDPGLGLRQIYYSMNVEVTDKGDVPEGYKVSRKEKRNFPLILESPSPNQTSLYFCASSVQGGRNEKLFFGSGTQLSVL.

The rearrangement joins TRBV27 to TRBJ2-4; 7 bases align to TRBD1. The germline CDR1 and CDR2 sequences are MNHEY and SMNVEV (reference sequence). The CDR3 totals 15 residues. With 10 bases clipped from V and 3 bases from J, the junction kept 12 bases outside the gene matches. The CDR3 nucleotides are TGTGCCACCGCCCCCCGGGGACAGAACAAAAACATTCAGTACTTC. It specifies CATAPRGQNKNIQYF.

CDR3 nucleotides: TGTGCCAGCAGCTTACCTAGCGGGAGTAGGGTCGGGGAGCTGTTTTTT. As protein: CASSLPSGSRVGELFF. The chain has TRBV5-5 and TRBJ2-2; 10 bases match TRBD2. V shed 2 bases, J shed 7 bases, and the junction held 8 bases outside the gene matches. This CDR3 comprises 16 residues. Germline CDR1 reads SGHKS; CDR2 reads YYEKEE (reference sequence).